The present T cell receptor (beta chain) was sequenced within a study of vaccination and CD4 T cells after COVID-19. Study information: Convalescent patients gave post-COVID blood a median about 95 days post-diagnosis, range 35 to 161. Sampling that followed vaccination took place a median around 70 days after dose two, within a range of 14 to 241.

General study points: Reactive clonotype counts went from median roughly 19 after infection to roughly 40 after vaccination, nonsignificantly.

The Oncomine TCR Beta short-read assay was what sequenced the DNA obtained from cultured CD4+ T cells. TCRdb called the PCR reads again in MiXCR, with one record for every CDR3 protein. Among 20,000 to 25,000 distinct CDR3 sequences listed, around 48% were seen once. This sample's treatment: roughly 10-day PBMC culture with coronavirus spike peptide pools or control peptides (ViraFEST assay). A few counts support this clonotype. Its antigen is undetermined. Germline-derived CDR1 and CDR2 are MNHEY and SMNVEV (reference sequence). V was shortened by 1 base and J by 1 base, with 7 bases between the two germline ends. The CDR3 totals 15 residues.

The TCR comes from a human donor who had recovered from COVID-19. Sequenced: CD4+ T cells from blood, cultured in vitro. The chain links TRBV27 to TRBJ2-2, with D perhaps TRBD1 (6 bases). DNA for the CDR3: TGTGCCAGCAGTTTATTAGGGGGGAACACCGGGGAGCTGTTTTTT. Amino acid sequence: CASSLLGGNTGELFF.